These 26 T cell receptor beta chains share one sample of origin, sequenced in a study of T cell repertoires in cytomegalovirus infection. TCRdb used MiXCR to reprocess the reads, holding one entry per CDR3 protein. This sample carries 200,000 to 300,000 distinct CDR3 sequences, roughly 15% of them seen once, and the ten largest clones take 8.5% to 9%. The sequencing sample was made of PBMCs. These receptors all stem from a human donor in good health (CMV status not recorded). Some clones in this sample may be carry-over from other donors' samples.

This clonotype was seen only a few times. The V call is TRBV27, the J call TRBJ2-1, with D uncertain. Germline values: CDR1 MNHEY, CDR2 SMNVEV (reference sequence). V lost 3 bases and J lost 6, with 9 bases in between. This CDR3 is built from 13 residues. The CDR3 region has the DNA TGTGCCAGCAGTTTTGCAGGTGGCAATGAGCAGTTCTTC. Its translation is CASSFAGGNEQFF.

This chain uses TRBV10-3 with TRBJ2-4; the D gene is possibly TRBD2 (6 bases). Germline CDR1 ENHRY, CDR2 SYGVKD. The CDR3 contains 15 residues. Trimming cost V 3 bases and J 8 bases, with 17 bases left between them. CDR3 nucleotide sequence: TGTGCCATCAGTGAAGAGTGGAGGGGAGGCGACATTCAGTACTTC. Protein product: CAISEEWRGGDIQYF.

In its sample, this clonotype was seen many times. J is TRBJ2-7 and V is TRBV7-2; a possible D gene is TRBD2 (5 bases). Germline CDR1 reads SGHTA; CDR2 reads FQGNSA. Trimming shortened V by 5 bases and J by 6 bases, and 14 bases separated the two germline ends. The CDR3 contains 13 residues. The CDR3: CASSRTGVSEQYF. The CDR3 DNA reads TGTGCCAGCAGCCGGACTGGCGTAAGCGAGCAGTACTTC.

This sequence joins TRBV15 and TRBJ1-5, with 9 positions matching TRBD1. V was clipped by 0 bases and J by 3 bases; unmatched bases: 3. This CDR3 is built from 16 residues. Germline V CDR1 and CDR2: LNHNV, YYDKDF (reference sequence). The DNA of the CDR3 is TGTGCCACCAGCAGAGATGACAGGGGGTCCAATCAGCCCCAGCATTTT. Translation: CATSRDDRGSNQPQHF.

This clonotype was recorded at least ten times. The chain combines TRBV2 with TRBJ1-5; TRBD1 aligns across 9 bases. V shed 5 bases and J 2 bases; nucleotides not matched to a gene: 4. Looked up from germline, CDR1 is SNHLY and CDR2 is FYNNEI. The CDR3 length is 15 residues. The CDR3 here is CASSTQGAGNQPQHF. Written as DNA, the CDR3 is TGTGCCAGCAGTACACAGGGGGCGGGCAATCAGCCCCAGCATTTT.

This clonotype occurred a few times. The chain carries TRBV28 and TRBJ2-7; 8 positions match TRBD2. The CDR3 is 15 amino acids. The germline V gene has CDR1 MDHEN and CDR2 SYDVKM. Unmatched junction bases numbered 11, after V lost 7 bases and J lost 3 bases. The CDR3 bases are TGTGCCAGCACCACCCGGCCGGGAGGGAGCTACGAGCAGTACTTC. It specifies CASTTRPGGSYEQYF. Supplemented by reference TRBV28 and TRBJ2-7, the full variable domain reads DVKVTQSSRYLVKRTGEKVFLECVQDMDHENMFWYRQDPGLGLRLIYFSYDVKMKEKGDIPEGYSVSREKKERFSLILESASTNQTSMYLCASTTRPGGSYEQYFGPGTRLTVT.

There are a few counts of this clonotype. The chain links TRBV11-3 to TRBJ1-1; perhaps TRBD1 as D (5 bases). Germline V lookup: CDR1 SGHNT, CDR2 YENEEA. Trimming stripped 1 base from V and 3 bases from J, with 9 bases between. The CDR3 has 14 amino acids. CDR3 sequence (DNA): TGTGCCAGCAGCTTAGGACCAGGGTACACTGAAGCTTTCTTT. Encoded protein: CASSLGPGYTEAFF.

This clonotype occurred many times. The V call is TRBV5-1, the J call TRBJ1-2, with D hard to call. The CDR3 contains 14 residues. V shed 0 bases and J shed 0 bases, with 6 bases lying between them. Germline CDR1 SGHRS, CDR2 YFSETQ. For the CDR3, the DNA is TGCGCCAGCAGCTTGGTTGACTCTAACTATGGCTACACCTTC. Translating it yields CASSLVDSNYGYTF.

This clonotype was seen more than once but under ten times. The rearrangement links TRBV6-5 to TRBJ2-7, with 9 bases identical to TRBD1. From germline, CDR1 is MNHEY and CDR2 SVGAGI. CDR3 length: 17 amino acids. Germline trimming cut 0 bases from V and 3 bases from J; bases unmatched to any gene: 9. The CDR3 sequence is CASSYSITGTGFYEQYF. As DNA, the CDR3 is TGTGCCAGCAGTTACTCCATCACCGGGACAGGGTTCTACGAGCAGTACTTC.

This clonotype was detected many times. The rearrangement joins TRBV28 to TRBJ2-2; 8 bases fit TRBD2. The germline gives CDR1 MDHEN, CDR2 SYDVKM. After removal of 3 bases from V and 7 bases from J, the junction contained 13 bases not matched to a gene. This CDR3 has 17 amino acids. This CDR3 reads CASSLDPNLAGVGELFF. The CDR3 DNA is TGTGCCAGCAGTTTGGACCCCAACCTAGCGGGTGTCGGGGAGCTGTTTTTT.

This clonotype was seen repeatedly, ten times or more. The chain employs TRBV7-2 and TRBJ2-1; TRBD2 matches at 12 bases. Germline-derived CDR1 and CDR2 are SGHTA and FQGNSA. The J segment lost 9 bases and the V segment lost 2 bases, leaving 5 bases of the junction unmatched. The CDR3 covers 15 residues. The CDR3 nucleotides are TGTGCCAGCAGCTTACCTCGACTAGCGGGGGCTGAGCAGTTCTTC. Its translation: CASSLPRLAGAEQFF. The entire variable domain, with the rest obtained from reference TRBV7-2 and TRBJ2-1, is as follows: GAGVSQSPSNKVTEKGKDVELRCDPISGHTALYWYRQSLGQGLEFLIYFQGNSAPDKSGLPSDRFSAERTGGSVSTLTIQRTQQEDSAVYLCASSLPRLAGAEQFFGPGTRLTVL.

The sample holds many counts of this clonotype. The gene calls are TRBV18 and TRBJ2-5; TRBD1 agrees at 7 bases. The germline V gene has CDR1 KGHSH and CDR2 LQKENI. V trimming: 0 bases; J trimming: 7 bases; junction bases outside the gene matches: 5. The CDR3 has 14 residues. The CDR3 coding sequence is TGTGCCAGCTCACCACCGGACAGGACGGGGACCCAGTACTTC. This codes for CASSPPDRTGTQYF.

This clonotype was observed a few times. The gene calls are TRBV2 and TRBJ1-2; D is unclear. The CDR3 spans 13 residues. Germline V gives CDR1 SNHLY, CDR2 FYNNEI. Trimming pared 1 base from V and 1 base from J, leaving 4 bases between. CDR3 bases: TGTGCCAGCAGTGAAGTGGTTAACTATGGCTACACCTTC. This translates into CASSEVVNYGYTF.

In its sample, this clonotype was seen a few times. V usage is TRBV28 and J usage is TRBJ2-7; maybe TRBD1 (5 bases). CDR3 length: 15 residues. CDR1 is MDHEN, CDR2 SYDVKM, per germline. The V gene lost 2 bases and the J gene lost 1 base, with 12 bases spanning the gap. CDR3 amino acids: CASSLRTLGSYEQYF. CDR3 nucleotide sequence: TGTGCCAGCAGTTTAAGGACACTGGGGTCCTACGAGCAGTACTTC.

This clonotype has a count of ten or more. This chain links TRBV7-2 with TRBJ1-2; D is uncertain. The CDR3 loop spans 12 amino acids. Looked up from germline, CDR1 is SGHTA and CDR2 is FQGNSA. V lost 1 base and J 7 bases, leaving 7 bases between the germline ends. The CDR3 region is CASSLEVLGYTF. In DNA form, the CDR3 reads TGTGCCAGCAGCTTAGAGGTCCTTGGCTACACCTTC.

This clonotype was seen ten or more times. The rearrangement links TRBV10-3 to TRBJ1-6; D may be TRBD1 (5 bases). The CDR3 runs 14 residues. The germline V and J ends were trimmed by 6 bases and 6 bases, with 12 bases remaining between them. CDR1 ENHRY and CDR2 SYGVKD come from the germline V gene. The CDR3 loop is CAISEGGGNSPLHF. CDR3 coding DNA: TGTGCCATCAGCGAGGGTGGGGGTAATTCACCCCTCCACTTT.

This clonotype has a count of ten or more. This chain links TRBV28 with TRBJ1-6; perhaps TRBD1 as D (6 bases). Germline values: CDR1 MDHEN, CDR2 SYDVKM. The ends were cut back, 5 bases at V and 6 bases at J, with 17 bases in the middle. The CDR3 is 16 amino acids. CDR3 DNA sequence: TGTGCCAGCAGTCCTGGGGGCCGAGAGGCTAATTCACCCCTCCACTTT. This gives the protein CASSPGGREANSPLHF.

This clonotype showed up many times. The chain links TRBV7-9 to TRBJ1-2; D is ambiguous. The CDR3 length is 12 residues. From germline, CDR1 is SEHNR and CDR2 FQNEAQ (reference sequence). Trimming shortened V by 4 bases and J by 4 bases, and 7 bases separated the two germline ends. The CDR3 coding sequence is TGTGCCAGCAGCTCGACGGTCTATGGCTACACCTTC. It yields the protein CASSSTVYGYTF.

This chain's CDR3 is CASSQERLAGNNEQFF. Here the CDR3 DNA reads TGCGCCAGCAGCCAAGAGCGGCTAGCGGGAAACAATGAGCAGTTCTTC. The J gene is TRBJ2-1, the V gene TRBV4-1; 9 bases agree with TRBD2. CDR1 and CDR2 (germline): MGHRA, YSYEKL. The V segment lost 0 bases and the J segment 5 bases; nucleotides outside the gene matches: 5. This CDR3 spans 16 amino acids.

Many counts were recorded for this clonotype. This chain's CDR3 is CASTRQGSWLELFF. DNA of the CDR3: TGTGCCAGCACTAGACAGGGTTCCTGGTTGGAACTGTTTTTT. The chain combines TRBV12-3 or TRBV12-4 with TRBJ1-4, with 7 bases identical to TRBD1. V lost 7 bases and J lost 12; bases outside the gene matches: 14. The CDR3 contains 14 residues.

This clonotype was counted at least ten times. The CDR3 here is CASRPTVTGRSNGYTF. CDR3 in DNA: TGTGCCAGCAGGCCAACAGTGACAGGGCGGTCGAATGGCTACACCTTC. This chain uses TRBV6-2 or TRBV6-3 with TRBJ1-2; 7 bases are shared with TRBD1. Trimming cost V 6 bases and J 6 bases; bases outside gene matches: 16. Looked up from germline, CDR1 is MNHEY and CDR2 is SVGEGT. The CDR3 is 16 residues long.

This clonotype has at least ten counts. The rearrangement links TRBV7-9 to TRBJ2-3, with TRBD2 matching over 9 bases. Looked up from germline, CDR1 is SEHNR and CDR2 is FQNEAQ (reference sequence). V was clipped by 5 bases and J by 0 bases; unmatched bases: 6. There are 16 residues in the CDR3. The CDR3 reads CASSPWLAGSTDTQYF. The CDR3 DNA is TGTGCCAGCAGCCCTTGGCTAGCGGGAAGCACAGATACGCAGTATTTT.

This chain uses TRBV4-1 with TRBJ2-1; D remains ambiguous. Germline V CDR1 and CDR2: MGHRA, YSYEKL. Trimming cost V 1 base and J 11 bases, with 6 bases left between them. The CDR3 runs 11 residues. The CDR3 loop reads CASSQVSQQFF. The CDR3, as DNA: TGCGCCAGCAGCCAAGTCAGCCAGCAGTTCTTC.

This clonotype was detected a few times. J is TRBJ2-1 and V is TRBV5-4; TRBD2 matches at 8 bases. The CDR3 loop spans 15 amino acids. Trimming removed 5 bases from V and 2 bases from J; junction bases left unmatched: 6. Germline V gene sequence: CDR1 SGHNT, CDR2 YYREEE (reference sequence). DNA of the CDR3: TGTGCCAGCAGTCAGTCTAGCGGGCCCTACAATGAGCAGTTCTTC. Translating it yields CASSQSSGPYNEQFF.

This clonotype appeared many times. The chain links TRBV7-9 to TRBJ2-1; TRBD2 is a possible D gene (5 bases). Germline V gene data show CDR1 as SEHNR and CDR2 as FQNEAQ (reference sequence). V lost 5 bases and J 3 bases, leaving 14 bases between the germline ends. The CDR3 runs to 15 residues. The CDR3 DNA reads TGTGCCAGCAGCCCCATCTCCAGCGGCTACAATGAGCAGTTCTTC. This sequence encodes CASSPISSGYNEQFF. Full variable domain (missing parts from reference TRBV7-9 and TRBJ2-1): DTGVSQNPRHKITKRGQNVTFRCDPISEHNRLYWYRQTLGQGPEFLTYFQNEAQLEKSRLLSDRFSAERPKGSFSTLEIQRTEQGDSAMYLCASSPISSGYNEQFFGPGTRLTVL.

The sample holds a few counts of this clonotype. This rearrangement joins TRBV19 to TRBJ1-5; D is possibly TRBD1 (5 bases). Germline V gene data show CDR1 as LNHDA and CDR2 as SQIVND (reference sequence). The CDR3 consists of 16 residues. The germline V and J ends were trimmed by 0 bases and 3 bases, with 12 bases remaining between them. The CDR3 is CASSIEPGRNNQPQHF. In nucleotides, the CDR3 is TGTGCCAGTAGTATAGAGCCGGGACGAAACAATCAGCCCCAGCATTTT. The variable domain in full, completed from reference TRBV19 and TRBJ1-5, reads DGGITQSPKYLFRKEGQNVTLSCEQNLNHDAMYWYRQDPGQGLRLIYYSQIVNDFQKGDIAEGYSVSREKKESFPLTVTSAQKNPTAFYLCASSIEPGRNNQPQHFGDGTRLSIL.